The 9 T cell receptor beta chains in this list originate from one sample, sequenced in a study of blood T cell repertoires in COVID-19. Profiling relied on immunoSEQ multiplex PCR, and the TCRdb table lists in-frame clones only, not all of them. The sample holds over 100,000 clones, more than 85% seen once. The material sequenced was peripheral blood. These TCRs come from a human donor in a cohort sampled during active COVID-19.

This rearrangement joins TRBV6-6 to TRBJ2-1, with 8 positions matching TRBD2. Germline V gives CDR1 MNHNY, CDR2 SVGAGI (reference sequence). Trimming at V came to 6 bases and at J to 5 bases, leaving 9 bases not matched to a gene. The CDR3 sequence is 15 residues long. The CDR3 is CASSLSGGHDNEQFF. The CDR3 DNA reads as TGTGCCAGCAGCCTAAGCGGGGGACACGACAATGAGCAGTTCTTC.

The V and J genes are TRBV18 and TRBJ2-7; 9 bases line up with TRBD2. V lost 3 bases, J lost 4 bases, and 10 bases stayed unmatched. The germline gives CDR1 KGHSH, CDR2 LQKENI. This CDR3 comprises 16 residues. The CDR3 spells CASSPGAGGLAYEQYF. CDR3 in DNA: TGTGCCAGCTCACCCGGCGCGGGGGGACTAGCTTACGAGCAGTACTTC.

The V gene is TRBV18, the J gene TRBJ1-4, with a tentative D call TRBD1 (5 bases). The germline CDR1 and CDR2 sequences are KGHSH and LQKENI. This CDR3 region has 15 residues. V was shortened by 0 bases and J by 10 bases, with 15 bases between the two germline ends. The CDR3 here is CASSPPGQGFGKLFF. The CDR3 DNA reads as TGTGCCAGCTCACCACCGGGGCAGGGCTTTGGAAAACTGTTTTTT.

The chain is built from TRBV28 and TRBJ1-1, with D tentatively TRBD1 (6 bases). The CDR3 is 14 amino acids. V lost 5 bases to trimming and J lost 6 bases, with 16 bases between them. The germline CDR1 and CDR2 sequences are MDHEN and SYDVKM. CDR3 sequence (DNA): TGTGCCAGCAGTCTTGGTACAGGGCGGGCTGAAGCTTTCTTT. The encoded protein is CASSLGTGRAEAFF.

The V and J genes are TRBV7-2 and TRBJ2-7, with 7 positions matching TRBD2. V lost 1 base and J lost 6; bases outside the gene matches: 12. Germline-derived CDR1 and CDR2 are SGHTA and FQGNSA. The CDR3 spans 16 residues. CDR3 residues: CASSLGPGAGLGEQYF. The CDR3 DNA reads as TGTGCCAGCAGCTTAGGTCCGGGAGCGGGACTGGGCGAGCAGTACTTC.

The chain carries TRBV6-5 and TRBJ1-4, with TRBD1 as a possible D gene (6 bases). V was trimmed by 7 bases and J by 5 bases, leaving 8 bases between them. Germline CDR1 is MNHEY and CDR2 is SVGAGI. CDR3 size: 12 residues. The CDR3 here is CASKQGNEKLFF. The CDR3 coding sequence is TGTGCCAGCAAGCAGGGGAATGAAAAACTGTTTTTT.

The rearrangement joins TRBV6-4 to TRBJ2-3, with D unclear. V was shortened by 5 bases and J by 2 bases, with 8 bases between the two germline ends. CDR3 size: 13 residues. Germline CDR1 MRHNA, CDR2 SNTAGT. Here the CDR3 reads CASSKAPTDTQYF. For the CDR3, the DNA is TGTGCCAGCAGTAAAGCCCCCACAGATACGCAGTATTTT.

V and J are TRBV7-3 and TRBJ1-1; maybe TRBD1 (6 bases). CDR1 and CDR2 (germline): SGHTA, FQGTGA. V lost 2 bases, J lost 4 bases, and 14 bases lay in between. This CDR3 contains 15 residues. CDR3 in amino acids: CASSLFGGRVTEAFF. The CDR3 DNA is TGTGCCAGCAGCTTATTCGGGGGGCGAGTCACTGAAGCTTTCTTT.

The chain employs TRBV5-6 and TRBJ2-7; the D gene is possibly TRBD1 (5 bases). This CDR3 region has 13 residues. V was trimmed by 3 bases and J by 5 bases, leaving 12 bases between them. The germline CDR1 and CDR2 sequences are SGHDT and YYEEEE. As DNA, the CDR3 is TGTGCCAGCAGCTGGGCGGTGGGGCACGAGCAGTACTTC. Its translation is CASSWAVGHEQYF.